This passage covers 20 T cell receptor beta chains from one sample sequenced in a study of cytomegalovirus exposure and HLA in healthy donors (dated by TCRdb to the late 2010s). Libraries were prepared through the immunoSEQ multiplex PCR assay. The multiplex PCR relied on a mix of 60 forward primers for TCR Vbeta segments and 13 reverse primers for TCR Jbeta segments. TCRdb's version of the immuneACCESS table is confined to in-frame rearrangements and falls short of the full clone set. An unresolved V gene accounts for under half of the shortfall where checked; the remainder is of unknown origin. The sample table holds approximately 170,000 clones, of which around four fifths were seen once. Together, the top ten hold 9% to 10% of the sample. The sequencing input was PBMCs. The receptor source for this set is a man younger than 35 in good health and CMV-seropositive.

V gene TRBV1 combines with J gene TRBJ2-1; the listed D gene, TRBD2, was not tested against the DNA. TRBV1 corresponds to a pseudogene. CDR3 length: 15 residues. The CDR3 spells CTIGTSGSFYNEQFF. CDR3 DNA: TGCACCATCGGGACTAGCGGGAGTTTTTACAATGAGCAGTTCTTC.

This rearrangement joins TRBV6-1 to TRBJ2-1; 8 bases agree with TRBD1. Per the germline V gene, CDR1 is MNHNS and CDR2 is SASEGT. This CDR3 has 12 amino acids. Trimming removed 7 bases from V and 7 bases from J; junction bases left unmatched: 3. This CDR3 reads CASTRGLNEQFF. Written as DNA, the CDR3 is TGTGCCAGCACCAGGGGGCTTAATGAGCAGTTCTTC.

The chain employs TRBV27 and TRBJ2-7; TRBD1 matches 10 bases. The trim removed 4 bases at V and 2 bases at J, leaving 8 bases unmatched. There are 16 residues in the CDR3. CDR1 is MNHEY and CDR2 is SMNVEV in the germline V gene (reference sequence). CDR3 residues: CASSYSGGQGTYEQYF. CDR3 nucleotides: TGTGCCAGCAGTTATTCCGGGGGACAGGGGACCTACGAGCAGTACTTC.

The CDR3 DNA reads TGTGCCAGCAGCCATCAAGAGACCCAGTACTTC. This sequence encodes CASSHQETQYF. The chain carries TRBV5-6 and TRBJ2-5; the D is unclear. CDR1 SGHDT and CDR2 YYEEEE come from the germline V gene. This CDR3 comprises 11 residues. Trimming cost V 4 bases and J 2 bases, with 3 bases left between them.

The chain is built from TRBV9 and TRBJ2-1; 8 nucleotides agree with TRBD2. J was trimmed by 7 bases and V by 0 bases; bases with no gene match: 9. This CDR3 comprises 16 residues. The germline V gene has CDR1 SGDLS and CDR2 YYNGEE. CDR3: CASSVAGGAVVNEQFF. DNA of the CDR3: TGTGCCAGCAGCGTAGCGGGGGGGGCGGTGGTAAATGAGCAGTTCTTC.

The chain recombines TRBV14 with TRBJ1-1; 9 bases agree with TRBD1. The CDR3 is made up of 14 amino acids. V shed 5 bases, J shed 0 bases, and the junction held 1 base outside the gene matches. In germline, CDR1 is SGHDN, CDR2 FVKESK. The CDR3 loop is CASSGTGMNTEAFF. CDR3 sequence (DNA): TGTGCCAGCAGCGGGACAGGGATGAACACTGAAGCTTTCTTT. The full variable domain, its missing parts supplied by reference TRBV14 and TRBJ1-1, is EAGVTQFPSHSVIEKGQTVTLRCDPISGHDNLYWYRRVMGKEIKFLLHFVKESKQDESGMPNNRFLAERTGGTYSTLKVQPAELEDSGVYFCASSGTGMNTEAFFGQGTRLTVV.

This clone was seen only a few times. This chain joins TRBV5-4 and TRBJ2-3; TRBD2 agrees at 7 bases. Germline V gene lookup returns CDR1 SGHNT and CDR2 YYREEE (reference sequence). This CDR3 is built from 16 residues. Trimming at V came to 0 bases and at J to 1 base, leaving 5 bases not matched to a gene. CDR3 residues: CASSLAWGGRTDTQYF. In DNA form, the CDR3 reads TGTGCCAGCAGCTTGGCGTGGGGGGGTCGCACAGATACGCAGTATTTT.

The chain combines TRBV5-6 with TRBJ2-1; 10 bases are shared with TRBD1. Germline CDR1 SGHDT, CDR2 YYEEEE. J gave up 4 bases and V 4 bases, and 5 bases lay outside the gene matches. The length of the CDR3 is 15 residues. CDR3 sequence (DNA): TGTGCCAGCAGCCGAGGACAGGGGGGGTACAATGAGCAGTTCTTC. This codes for CASSRGQGGYNEQFF.

The chain combines TRBV7-9 with TRBJ1-4, with D possibly matching TRBD1 (5 bases). The CDR3 loop spans 15 amino acids. The V and J ends lost 4 bases and 0 bases respectively, with 9 bases between them. Germline CDR1 reads SEHNR; CDR2 reads FQNEAQ (reference sequence). The CDR3 sequence is CASSSTGATNEKLFF. Here the CDR3 DNA reads TGTGCCAGCAGCTCTACAGGCGCAACTAATGAAAAACTGTTTTTT.

The chain carries TRBV25-1 and TRBJ2-7; 7 bases are a match to TRBD1. This CDR3 comprises 15 residues. The germline V gene encodes CDR1 MGHDK and CDR2 SYGVNS. Unmatched junction bases numbered 11, after V lost 6 bases and J lost 3 bases. This chain's CDR3 is CASSDGNRGLYEQYF. In DNA, the CDR3 is TGTGCCAGCAGCGACGGAAACAGGGGCCTCTACGAGCAGTACTTC.

The genes are TRBV28 and TRBJ2-5; D is ambiguous. The ends were cut back, 7 bases at V and 5 bases at J, with 8 bases in the middle. Per germline, CDR1 MDHEN and CDR2 SYDVKM. CDR3 length: 11 residues. The CDR3 sequence: CASTSRETQYF. The CDR3 nucleotides are TGTGCCAGCACCTCACGGGAGACCCAGTACTTC. Drawing the rest from reference TRBV28 and TRBJ2-5, the complete variable domain is DVKVTQSSRYLVKRTGEKVFLECVQDMDHENMFWYRQDPGLGLRLIYFSYDVKMKEKGDIPEGYSVSREKKERFSLILESASTNQTSMYLCASTSRETQYFGPGTRLLVL.

The rearrangement uses TRBV6-1 and TRBJ1-1; 9 bases fit TRBD1. After removal of 8 bases from V and 0 bases from J, the junction contained 7 bases not matched to a gene. This CDR3 has 15 residues. The V gene's germline CDR1 is MNHNS and CDR2 SASEGT. The DNA for the CDR3 is TGTGCCAGCGTGCCCGGGACAGGGTTGAACACTGAAGCTTTCTTT. Residues: CASVPGTGLNTEAFF.

Points on this clone: The junction shows a germline mismatch at one end, possibly a read error. The gene calls are TRBV7-7 and TRBJ2-1; 10 nucleotides agree with TRBD2. CDR1 and CDR2 from the germline V gene are SSHAT and FNYEAQ (reference sequence). CDR3 size: 15 residues. The CDR3 bases are TGTGCTAGCAGCTTGTCTAGCGGGGGAAGGAATGAGCAGTTCTTC. It is translated as CASSLSSGGRNEQFF.

J is TRBJ2-7 and V is TRBV7-9, with 11 bases lining up with TRBD1. This CDR3 has 14 amino acids. Trimming took 6 bases from V and 5 from J; bases not matched to a gene: 6. CDR1 and CDR2 from the germline V gene are SEHNR and FQNEAQ (reference sequence). CDR3 coding DNA: TGTGCCAGCAGTAGCCGGACAGGGGGCGACGAGCAGTACTTC. Protein: CASSSRTGGDEQYF.

The chain employs TRBV19 and TRBJ2-7; 7 bases line up with TRBD1. After removal of 5 bases from V and 6 bases from J, the junction contained 16 bases not matched to a gene. This CDR3 is 16 amino acids long. CDR1 is LNHDA, CDR2 SQIVND, per germline (reference sequence). CDR3 residues: CASSPPGTALVGEQYF. The CDR3, as DNA: TGTGCCAGTAGTCCTCCCGGGACAGCCTTGGTGGGCGAGCAGTACTTC.

A few counts support this clone. The chain carries TRBV28 and TRBJ2-3; no definite D call. Trimming shortened V by 6 bases and J by 4 bases, and 14 bases separated the two germline ends. The CDR3 is 14 amino acids. Germline CDR1 MDHEN, CDR2 SYDVKM. CDR3 residues: CASRDYGYSDTQYF. CDR3 DNA: TGTGCCAGCAGGGATTACGGGTATTCAGATACGCAGTATTTT.

This clone was counted a single time. The chain employs TRBV5-1 and TRBJ2-7; 7 bases line up with TRBD1. The CDR3 spans 14 residues. Germline V gene lookup returns CDR1 SGHRS and CDR2 YFSETQ. Losses at the gene ends were 3 bases for V and 5 bases for J; bases not matched to a gene: 8. In DNA form, the CDR3 reads TGCGCCAGCAGCTCCCTACAGGGGTTCCACGAGCAGTACTTC. Amino acid sequence: CASSSLQGFHEQYF. Drawing the rest from reference TRBV5-1 and TRBJ2-7, the complete variable domain is KAGVTQTPRYLIKTRGQQVTLSCSPISGHRSVSWYQQTPGQGLQFLFEYFSETQRNKGNFPGRFSGRQFSNSRSEMNVSTLELGDSALYLCASSSLQGFHEQYFGPGTRLTVT.

In its sample, this clone was seen a few times. The chain uses TRBV6-1 and TRBJ2-5; 7 nucleotides agree with TRBD1. With the DNA end fitting TRBJ2-7 better, the J assignment may be wrong. The germline V gene encodes CDR1 MNHNS and CDR2 SASEGT. The CDR3 has 14 amino acids. CDR3 sequence reads: CASSERGPSYEQYF. The CDR3 bases are TGTGCCAGCAGTGAAAGGGGGCCCTCCTACGAGCAGTACTTC.

V and J are TRBV19 and TRBJ2-7; 11 nucleotides align to TRBD1. The germline CDR1 and CDR2 sequences are LNHDA and SQIVND (reference sequence). The CDR3 is 15 amino acids. Trimming removed 5 bases from V and 5 bases from J; junction bases left unmatched: 8. The CDR3 loop is CASSSTGTGGHEQYF. The CDR3 DNA sequence: TGTGCCAGTAGTTCCACCGGGACAGGGGGTCACGAGCAGTACTTC.

The chain has TRBV4-1 and TRBJ2-2; D gene ambiguous. Germline V gene data show CDR1 as MGHRA and CDR2 as YSYEKL. CDR3 length: 15 amino acids. V lost 1 base and J lost 2, with 8 bases in between. The CDR3 DNA reads TGCGCCAGCAGCCAAGTTAGACTTAACACCGGGGAGCTGTTTTTT. Amino acids: CASSQVRLNTGELFF.